The rows below give T cell receptor beta chains drawn from one sample of a study of cytomegalovirus exposure and HLA in healthy donors. This table comes from immunoSEQ multiplex PCR, and its TCRdb copy is limited to in-frame clones, with some not included. Of some 200,000 clones in the sample, over 9.5% were seen once. What was sequenced was PBMCs. These receptor sequences come from a man aged 45 to 65 in good health and CMV-seropositive. Each CDR3 is given with its conserved first and last residue. A D gene is named only where the DNA matches it firmly. A row's size may be missing; if present it is once, few, many or a size class.

>TRBV9|.|TRBJ2-2|TRBD1
CASSAPRTGGTTGELFF
TGTGCCAGCAGCGCTCCCCGGACAGGGGGGACCACCGGGGAGCTGTTTTTT
>TRBV18|few|TRBJ2-3|TRBD1
CASSQYRGRDTQYF
TGTGCCAGCTCACAGTACAGGGGGAGAGATACGCAGTATTTT
>TRBV2|.|TRBJ2-3|TRBD2
CASSLSFGLAGGITDTQYF
TGTGCCAGCAGTCTATCTTTTGGACTAGCGGGGGGCATCACAGATACGCAGTATTTT
>TRBV5-8|.|TRBJ1-2|.
CASFPTWAPNYGYTF
TGTGCCAGCTTCCCCACTTGGGCCCCAAACTATGGCTACACCTTC
>TRBV5-6|few|TRBJ1-1|TRBD1
CASSFPQTGRGGSTEAFF
TGTGCCAGCAGCTTTCCTCAGACAGGGAGAGGTGGGAGCACTGAAGCTTTCTTT
>TRBV6-5|few|TRBJ2-1|TRBD2
CASSYVRGASDEQFF
TGTGCCAGCAGTTACGTGCGGGGGGCCTCAGATGAGCAGTTCTTC
>TRBV19|.|TRBJ2-3|TRBD1
CASSIGRGRDTQYF
TGTGCCAGTAGTATAGGCAGGGGGCGAGATACGCAGTATTTT
>TRBV7-2|few|TRBJ1-1|.
CASSLRRQLNTEAFF
TGTGCCAGCAGCTTAAGGCGACAGTTGAACACTGAAGCTTTCTTT
>TRBV5-1|.|TRBJ2-3|TRBD2
CASSSRGSTSGTDTQYF
TGCGCCAGCAGCTCCCGGGGGTCGACTAGCGGCACAGATACGCAGTATTTT
>TRBV7-2|.|TRBJ1-2|.
CASSLNTGPGYTF
TGTGCCAGCAGCTTAAACACAGGGCCCGGCTACACCTTC
>TRBV30|few|TRBJ1-5|.
CAWSVRGGAESNQPQHF
TGTGCCTGGAGTGTACGCGGGGGCGCGGAAAGCAATCAGCCCCAGCATTTT
>TRBV5-1|few|TRBJ2-5|.
CASSSGHTQETQYF
TGCGCCAGCAGCTCCGGACATACCCAAGAGACCCAGTACTTC
>TRBV29-1|few|TRBJ1-2|.
CSVGKGTPDGYTF
TGCAGCGTTGGAAAAGGGACACCCGATGGCTACACCTTC
>TRBV2|.|TRBJ1-4|TRBD1
CAGGRGREKLFF
TGTGCCGGGGGCAGGGGGAGGGAAAAACTGTTTTTT
>TRBV30|few|TRBJ1-1|.
CAWSVQGWAKKNTEAFF
TGTGCCTGGAGTGTACAGGGATGGGCTAAAAAAAACACTGAAGCTTTCTTT
>TRBV18|few|TRBJ2-5|.
CASSPRTRQETQYF
TGTGCCAGCTCACCACGGACAAGACAAGAGACCCAGTACTTC
>TRBV6-5|.|TRBJ2-5|.
CASSRRQTLETQYF
TGTGCCAGCAGCCGAAGACAGACACTAGAGACCCAGTACTTC
>TRBV5-6|few|TRBJ2-2|.
CASSPQGANTGELFF
TGTGCCAGCAGCCCCCAGGGCGCGAACACCGGGGAGCTGTTTTTT
>TRBV7-2|.|TRBJ2-3|.
CASSSSGTRADTQYF
TGTGCCAGCAGCTCCTCCGGGACTCGCGCAGATACGCAGTATTTT
>TRBV2|.|TRBJ1-2|TRBD1
CASRDRDRGVYGYTF
TGTGCCAGCAGAGACCGGGACAGGGGTGTCTATGGCTACACCTTC
>TRBV5-1|.|TRBJ2-2|TRBD1
CASSTGQGRTGELFF
TGCGCCAGCAGCACGGGACAGGGCCGCACCGGGGAGCTGTTTTTT
>TRBV7-8|.|TRBJ2-7|.
CASSSARGIYEQYF
TGTGCCAGCAGCTCGGCGAGAGGCATCTACGAGCAGTACTTC
>TRBV7-9|few|TRBJ1-5|TRBD1
CASSSDRSNQPQHF
TGTGCCAGCAGCTCGGACAGGAGCAATCAGCCCCAGCATTTT
>TRBV6-1|.|TRBJ2-3|TRBD1
CASRTGGRTDTQYF
TGTGCCAGCAGAACAGGGGGCCGCACAGATACGCAGTATTTT
>TRBV29-1|few|TRBJ1-2|TRBD1
CSVETGQGAGGYTF
TGCAGCGTTGAAACGGGACAGGGGGCGGGCGGCTACACCTTC
>TRBV25-1|.|TRBJ1-6|.
CASAKSSYNSPLHF
TGTGCCAGCGCGAAGAGCTCCTATAATTCACCCCTCCACTTT
>TRBV5-4|few|TRBJ1-2|TRBD1
CASSFLAGQGVEGYTF
TGTGCCAGCAGCTTTCTCGCGGGACAGGGAGTAGAGGGCTACACCTTC
>TRBV6-1|.|TRBJ1-1|.
CASSAFRSTEAFF
TGTGCCAGCAGTGCGTTCAGGTCCACTGAAGCTTTCTTT
>TRBV13|.|TRBJ1-2|.
CASILWGVNYGYPF
TGTGCCAGCATTCTGTGGGGAGTTAACTATGGCTACCCCTTC
>TRBV6-6|few|TRBJ2-5|.
CASSYSGVQETQYF
TGTGCCAGCAGTTACTCAGGGGTTCAAGAGACCCAGTACTTC
>TRBV6-6|few|TRBJ2-7|TRBD1
CASSPVDRGKKEQYF
TGTGCCAGCAGCCCCGTAGACAGGGGTAAAAAAGAGCAGTACTTC
>TRBV30|.|TRBJ1-2|.
CAWSVRREANYGYTF
TGTGCCTGGAGTGTACGACGGGAAGCTAACTATGGCTACACCTTC
>TRBV19|.|TRBJ1-6|.
CASSSGLSNSPLHF
TGTGCCAGTAGTTCGGGACTGTCAAATTCACCCCTCCACTTT
>TRBV6-5|few|TRBJ1-5|.
CASSYRGGQQPQHF
TGTGCCAGCAGTTATCGGGGAGGTCAGCAGCCCCAGCATTTT
>TRBV6-6|few|TRBJ1-2|.
CASSYAAGDGYTF
TGTGCCAGCAGTTACGCGGCAGGGGATGGCTACACCTTC
>TRBV11-3|few|TRBJ1-2|TRBD1
CASSSRDRLYGYTF
TGTGCCAGCAGCTCCCGGGACAGACTCTATGGCTACACCTTC
>TRBV7-2|few|TRBJ2-2|.
CASSLATTGELFF
TGTGCCAGCAGCTTGGCGACAACCGGGGAGCTGTTTTTT
>TRBV25-1|.|TRBJ2-3|TRBD2
CASSFGGAADTQYF
TGTGCCAGCAGTTTCGGGGGGGCCGCAGATACGCAGTATTTT
>TRBV6-5|.|TRBJ1-2|TRBD1
CASGPSSRDRETTF
TGTGCCAGCGGACCCTCGAGCCGGGACAGGGAGACCACCTTC
>TRBV4-2|few|TRBJ1-1|TRBD1
CASSLGQGSMNTEAFF
TGTGCCAGCAGCCTGGGACAGGGGTCGATGAACACTGAAGCTTTCTTT
>TRBV5-1|.|TRBJ2-1|.
CASSLFGRLNEQFF
TGCGCCAGCAGCTTGTTCGGGAGATTGAATGAGCAGTTCTTC
>TRBV7-2|.|TRBJ1-1|.
CASSNAGQTEAFF
TGTGCCAGCAGCAACGCAGGGCAAACTGAAGCTTTCTTT
>TRBV2|few|TRBJ2-7|TRBD1
CASSLQGGTGVEQYF
TGTGCCAGCAGCCTCCAGGGGGGGACAGGGGTCGAGCAGTACTTC
>TRBV5-1|.|TRBJ1-1|TRBD1
CASSSRQGDNTEAFF
TGCGCCAGCAGCTCAAGACAGGGTGACAACACTGAAGCTTTCTTT
>TRBV6-6|.|TRBJ2-2|.
CASNRHLWNTGELFF
TGTGCCAGCAACAGACACCTCTGGAACACCGGGGAGCTGTTTTTT
>TRBV18|.|TRBJ1-3|.
CASSPNQGTSGNTIYF
TGTGCCAGCTCACCAAACCAAGGGACATCTGGAAACACCATATATTTT
>TRBV27|.|TRBJ2-1|TRBD2
CASSFRGLAGANEQFF
TGTGCCAGCAGTTTTAGGGGACTAGCGGGGGCGAATGAGCAGTTCTTC
>TRBV5-1|few|TRBJ2-5|TRBD1
CASSLDGQGAGETQYF
TGCGCCAGCAGCTTGGACGGACAGGGGGCTGGGGAGACCCAGTACTTC
>TRBV25-1|.|TRBJ2-2|.
CASGRAGSGELFF
TGTGCCAGCGGCCGAGCGGGTTCCGGGGAGCTGTTTTTT
>TRBV27|few|TRBJ1-5|TRBD1
CASSLEGTGFNQPQHF
TGTGCCAGCAGTTTAGAGGGGACAGGGTTTAATCAGCCCCAGCATTTT
>TRBV6-5|few|TRBJ2-5|.
CASSYSRETQYF
TGTGCCAGCAGTTACTCGAGAGAGACCCAGTACTTC
>TRBV5-3|few|TRBJ1-6|.
CARSHSGVDSPLHF
TGTGCCAGAAGCCACTCGGGGGTGGATTCACCCCTCCACTTT
>TRBV2|few|TRBJ1-4|TRBD1
CASKSGGWEEKLFF
TGTGCCAGCAAATCAGGGGGTTGGGAAGAAAAACTGTTTTTT
>TRBV5-6|few|TRBJ1-2|.
CASSLGQEGYTF
TGTGCCAGCAGCTTGGGACAGGAGGGCTACACCTTC
>TRBV28|few|TRBJ2-1|.
CASSLSGYEQFF
TGTGCCAGCAGTCTTTCAGGGTATGAGCAGTTCTTC